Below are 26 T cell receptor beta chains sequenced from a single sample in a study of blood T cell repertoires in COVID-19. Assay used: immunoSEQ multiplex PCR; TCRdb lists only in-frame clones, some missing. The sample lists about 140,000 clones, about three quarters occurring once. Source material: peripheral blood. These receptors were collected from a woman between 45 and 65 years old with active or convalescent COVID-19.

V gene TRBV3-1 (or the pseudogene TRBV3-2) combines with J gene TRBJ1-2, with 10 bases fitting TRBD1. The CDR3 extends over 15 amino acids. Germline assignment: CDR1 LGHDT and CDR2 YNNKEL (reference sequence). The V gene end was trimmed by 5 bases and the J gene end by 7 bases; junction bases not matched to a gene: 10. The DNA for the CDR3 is TGTGCCAGCAGCTACATATCCGGGACAGGGGCTGGCTACACCTTC. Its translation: CASSYISGTGAGYTF.

CDR3 residues: CASSLGPSGAYSNQPQHF. The CDR3 DNA reads TGCGCCAGCAGCTTGGGCCCATCAGGGGCTTATAGCAATCAGCCCCAGCATTTT. The genes are TRBV5-1 and TRBJ1-5, with a tentative D call TRBD1 (6 bases). Germline CDR1 SGHRS, CDR2 YFSETQ. The CDR3 is 18 residues long. The V end was cut by 0 bases, the J end by 0 bases, with 16 bases between.

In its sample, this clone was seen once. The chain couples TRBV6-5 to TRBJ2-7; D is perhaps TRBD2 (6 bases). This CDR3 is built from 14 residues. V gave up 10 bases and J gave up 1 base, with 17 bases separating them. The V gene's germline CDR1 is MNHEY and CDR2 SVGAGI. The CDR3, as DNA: TGTGCCACCTCTCTAGCGCTCCGATCCTACGAGCAGTACTTC. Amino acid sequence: CATSLALRSYEQYF.

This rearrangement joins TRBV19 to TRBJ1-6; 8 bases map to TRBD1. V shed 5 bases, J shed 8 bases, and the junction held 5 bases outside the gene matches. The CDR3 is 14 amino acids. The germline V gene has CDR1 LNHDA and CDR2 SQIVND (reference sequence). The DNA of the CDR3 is TGTGCCAGTAGTCCGCAGGGGGCGTATTCACCCCTCCACTTT. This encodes CASSPQGAYSPLHF.

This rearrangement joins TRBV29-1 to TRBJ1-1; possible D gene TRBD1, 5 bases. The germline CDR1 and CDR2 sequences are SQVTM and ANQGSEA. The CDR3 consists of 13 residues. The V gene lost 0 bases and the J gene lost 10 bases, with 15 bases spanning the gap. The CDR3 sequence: CSVEDFSQGAAFF. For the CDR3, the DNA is TGCAGCGTTGAAGATTTCTCTCAGGGTGCAGCTTTCTTT. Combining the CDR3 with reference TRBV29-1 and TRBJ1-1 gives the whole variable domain SAVISQKPSRDICQRGTSLTIQCQVDSQVTMMFWYRQQPGQSLTLIATANQGSEATYESGFVIDKFPISRPNLTFSTLTVSNMSPEDSSIYLCSVEDFSQGAAFFGQGTRLTVV.

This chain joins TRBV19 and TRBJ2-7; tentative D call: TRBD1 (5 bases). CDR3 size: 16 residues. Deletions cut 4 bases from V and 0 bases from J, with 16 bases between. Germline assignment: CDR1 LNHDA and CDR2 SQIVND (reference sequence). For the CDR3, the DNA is TGTGCCAGTAGTAAAAATCCAGGGTTAAGCTCCTACGAGCAGTACTTC. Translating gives CASSKNPGLSSYEQYF.

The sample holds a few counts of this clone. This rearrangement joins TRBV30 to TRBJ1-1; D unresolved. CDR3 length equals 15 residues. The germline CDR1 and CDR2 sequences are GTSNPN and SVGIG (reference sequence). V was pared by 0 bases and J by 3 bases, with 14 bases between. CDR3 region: CAWSVAGHHDTEAFF. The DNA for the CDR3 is TGTGCCTGGAGTGTTGCAGGCCACCATGACACTGAAGCTTTCTTT.

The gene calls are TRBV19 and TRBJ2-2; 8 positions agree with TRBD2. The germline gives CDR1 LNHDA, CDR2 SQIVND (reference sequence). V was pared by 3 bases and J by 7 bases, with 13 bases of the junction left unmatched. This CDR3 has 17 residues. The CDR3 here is CASSISVREGRDGELFF. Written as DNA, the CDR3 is TGTGCCAGTAGTATTAGTGTCCGGGAGGGCCGAGACGGGGAGCTGTTTTTT.

Written as DNA, the CDR3 is TGTGCCAGCAGCCAAGCGGGAAACAATCAGCCCCAGCATTTT. Translating it yields CASSQAGNNQPQHF. The chain employs TRBV4-2 and TRBJ1-5; D gene unclear. The V gene lost 1 base and the J gene lost 3 bases, with 7 bases spanning the gap. The germline V gene encodes CDR1 LGHNA and CDR2 YNFKEQ. The CDR3 has 14 amino acids.

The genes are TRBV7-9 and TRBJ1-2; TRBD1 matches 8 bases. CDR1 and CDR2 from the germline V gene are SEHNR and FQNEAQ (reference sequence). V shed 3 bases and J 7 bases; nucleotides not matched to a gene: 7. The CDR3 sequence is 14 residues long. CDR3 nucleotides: TGTGCCAGCAGCTTGGCGGACAGGGAGAGTGGCTACACCTTC. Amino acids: CASSLADRESGYTF.

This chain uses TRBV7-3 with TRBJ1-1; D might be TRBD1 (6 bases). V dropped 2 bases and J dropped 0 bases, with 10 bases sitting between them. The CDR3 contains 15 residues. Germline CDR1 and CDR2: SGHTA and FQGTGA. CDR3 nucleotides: TGTGCCAGCAGCTTACTAAGACAGGTGAACACTGAAGCTTTCTTT. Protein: CASSLLRQVNTEAFF.

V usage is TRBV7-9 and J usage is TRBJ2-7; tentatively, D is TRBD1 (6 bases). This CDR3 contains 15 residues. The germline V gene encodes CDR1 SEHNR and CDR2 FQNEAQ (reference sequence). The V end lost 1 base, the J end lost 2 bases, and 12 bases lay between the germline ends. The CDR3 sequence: CASSLGETGPYEQYF. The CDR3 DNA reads TGTGCCAGCAGCTTAGGGGAGACAGGTCCCTACGAGCAGTACTTC.

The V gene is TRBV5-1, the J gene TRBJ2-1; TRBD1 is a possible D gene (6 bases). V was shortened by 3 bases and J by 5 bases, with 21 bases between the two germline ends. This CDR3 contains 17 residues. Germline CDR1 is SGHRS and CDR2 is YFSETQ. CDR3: CASSSKTWDTSNNEQFF. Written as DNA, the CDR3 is TGCGCCAGCAGCTCGAAAACTTGGGACACCTCAAACAATGAGCAGTTCTTC.

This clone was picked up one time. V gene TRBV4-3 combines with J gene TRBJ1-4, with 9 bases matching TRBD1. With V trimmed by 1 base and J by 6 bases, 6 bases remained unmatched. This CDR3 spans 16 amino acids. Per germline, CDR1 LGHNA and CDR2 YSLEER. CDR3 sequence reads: CASSQGPDRGDEKLFF. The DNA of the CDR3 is TGCGCCAGCAGCCAAGGGCCGGACAGGGGAGATGAAAAACTGTTTTTT.

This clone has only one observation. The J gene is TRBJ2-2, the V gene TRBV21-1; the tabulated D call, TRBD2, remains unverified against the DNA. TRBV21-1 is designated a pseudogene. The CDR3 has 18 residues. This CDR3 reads CASSKAFLAGEGTGELFF. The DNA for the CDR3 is TGTGCCAGCAGCAAAGCTTTTCTAGCGGGAGAGGGCACCGGGGAGCTGTTTTTT.

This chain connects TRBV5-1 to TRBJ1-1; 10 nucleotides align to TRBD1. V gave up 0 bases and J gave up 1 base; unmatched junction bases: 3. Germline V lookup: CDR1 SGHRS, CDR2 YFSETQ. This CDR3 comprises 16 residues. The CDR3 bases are TGCGCCAGCAGCTTGGGGGACAGGGGACAGAACACTGAAGCTTTCTTT. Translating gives CASSLGDRGQNTEAFF.

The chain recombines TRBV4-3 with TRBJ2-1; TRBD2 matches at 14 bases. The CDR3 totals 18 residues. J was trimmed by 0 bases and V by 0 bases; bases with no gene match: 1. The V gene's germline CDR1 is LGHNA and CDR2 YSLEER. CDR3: CASSQDGTSGGSYNEQFF. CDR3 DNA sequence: TGCGCCAGCAGCCAAGATGGGACTAGCGGGGGCTCCTACAATGAGCAGTTCTTC.

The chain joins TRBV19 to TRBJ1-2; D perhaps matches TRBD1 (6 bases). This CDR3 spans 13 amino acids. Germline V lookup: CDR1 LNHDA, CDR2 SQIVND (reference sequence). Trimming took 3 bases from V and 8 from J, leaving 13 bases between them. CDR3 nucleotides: TGTGCCAGTAGTATTAGGACAGATCGGGGCTACACCTTC. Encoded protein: CASSIRTDRGYTF.

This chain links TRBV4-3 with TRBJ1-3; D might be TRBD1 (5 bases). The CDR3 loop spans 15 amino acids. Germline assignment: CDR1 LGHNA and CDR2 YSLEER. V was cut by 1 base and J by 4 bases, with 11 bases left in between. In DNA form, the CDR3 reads TGCGCCAGCAGCCAAGGGGTGCAGGGAGGAAACACCATATATTTT. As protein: CASSQGVQGGNTIYF.

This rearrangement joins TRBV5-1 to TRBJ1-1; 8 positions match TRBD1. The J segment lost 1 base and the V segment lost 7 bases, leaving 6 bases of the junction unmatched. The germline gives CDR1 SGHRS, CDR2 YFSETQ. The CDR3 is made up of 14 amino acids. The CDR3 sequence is CASQSGQGNTEAFF. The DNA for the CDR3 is TGCGCCAGCCAGTCCGGACAGGGGAACACTGAAGCTTTCTTT.

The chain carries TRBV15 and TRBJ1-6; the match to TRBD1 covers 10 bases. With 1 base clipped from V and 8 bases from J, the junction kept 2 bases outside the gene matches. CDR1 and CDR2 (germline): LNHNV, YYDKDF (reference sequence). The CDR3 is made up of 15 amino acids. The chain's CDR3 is CATSRGQGAHSPLHF. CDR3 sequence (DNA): TGTGCCACCAGCAGAGGACAGGGGGCTCATTCACCCCTCCACTTT.

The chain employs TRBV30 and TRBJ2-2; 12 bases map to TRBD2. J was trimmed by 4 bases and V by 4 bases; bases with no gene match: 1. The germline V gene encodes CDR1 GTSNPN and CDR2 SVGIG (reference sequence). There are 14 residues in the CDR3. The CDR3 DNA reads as TGTGCCTGGACTAGCGGGAGGGCCACCGGGGAGCTGTTTTTT. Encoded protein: CAWTSGRATGELFF.

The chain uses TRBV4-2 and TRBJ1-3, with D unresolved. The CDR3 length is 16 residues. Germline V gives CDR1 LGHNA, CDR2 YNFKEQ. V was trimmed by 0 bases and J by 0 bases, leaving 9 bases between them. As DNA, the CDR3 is TGTGCCAGCAGCCAAGATCTGGCAGGCTCTGGAAACACCATATATTTT. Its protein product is CASSQDLAGSGNTIYF.

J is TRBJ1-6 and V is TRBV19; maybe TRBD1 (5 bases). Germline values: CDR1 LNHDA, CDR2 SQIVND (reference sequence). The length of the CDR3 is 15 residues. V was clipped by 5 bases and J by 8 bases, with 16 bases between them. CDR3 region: CASSYRQIGDSPLHF. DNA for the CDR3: TGTGCCAGTAGTTACCGACAGATTGGGGATTCACCCCTCCACTTT.

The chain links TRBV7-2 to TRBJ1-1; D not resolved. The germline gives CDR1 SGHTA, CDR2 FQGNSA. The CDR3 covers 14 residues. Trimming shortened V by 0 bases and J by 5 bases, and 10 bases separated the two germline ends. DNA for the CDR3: TGTGCCAGCAGCTTAGCGCTAGCCCGGACTGAAGCTTTCTTT. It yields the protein CASSLALARTEAFF.

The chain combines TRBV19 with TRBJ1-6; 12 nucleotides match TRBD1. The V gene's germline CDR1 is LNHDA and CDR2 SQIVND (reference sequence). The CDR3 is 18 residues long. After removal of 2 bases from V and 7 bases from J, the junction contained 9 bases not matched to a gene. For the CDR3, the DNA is TGTGCCAGTAGTATACTATCGGGGACAGGGGGCGCGAATTCACCCCTCCACTTT. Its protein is CASSILSGTGGANSPLHF.